One and the same sample provided the 9 T cell receptor beta chains below, sequenced in a study of PD-1 blockade in classical Hodgkin lymphoma. Some clones are missing from TCRdb's copy, which holds only in-frame ones; the method was immunoSEQ multiplex PCR. The data show some 110,000 clones, approximately 89% seen once. The sample's time point: cycle 4 day 1 (C4D1), after 6 weeks of nivolumab. Every single patient, without exception, relapsed after autologous stem cell transplantation, and brentuximab vedotin exposure varied. The specimen comprised peripheral blood mononuclear cells (PBMCs), sampled before the fourth cycle of nivolumab. The receptors originated from a human donor with classical Hodgkin lymphoma.

CDR3 sequence (DNA): TGTGCCATCAGTGAGTCGAGGAATGGCTACACCTTC. This sequence encodes CAISESRNGYTF. The chain joins TRBV10-3 to TRBJ1-2, with no clear D. The CDR3 sequence is 12 residues long. The germline V gene encodes CDR1 ENHRY and CDR2 SYGVKD. V was pared by 0 bases and J by 6 bases, with 5 bases between.

The rearrangement links TRBV5-1 to TRBJ2-1; D might be TRBD1 or TRBD2, each matching 5 bases. V was pared by 2 bases and J by 8 bases, with 14 bases between. The CDR3 contains 14 residues. CDR1 and CDR2 (germline): SGHRS, YFSETQ. The CDR3: CASSFWDRKDEQFF. The CDR3 region has the DNA TGCGCCAGCAGCTTCTGGGACCGAAAAGATGAGCAGTTCTTC.

The V and J genes are TRBV23-1 and TRBJ2-7, with D possibly matching TRBD2 (5 bases). TRBV23-1 is placed among ORFs of uncertain function. The length of the CDR3 is 18 residues. Trimming took 4 bases from V and 3 from J, leaving 25 bases between them. CDR3 amino acids: CASSPCSVREVRDYEQYF. The CDR3 DNA sequence: TGCGCCAGCAGTCCATGCTCGGTCCGGGAAGTTCGGGACTACGAGCAGTACTTC.

This clone was seen just once. The rearrangement joins TRBV7-9 to TRBJ2-3; TRBD1 matches at 8 bases. J lost 0 bases, V lost 1 base, and 3 bases had no gene match. Per the germline V gene, CDR1 is SEHNR and CDR2 is FQNEAQ (reference sequence). The CDR3 consists of 16 residues. The CDR3, as DNA: TGTGCCAGCAGCTTAGGGTGGGACAGGAGCACAGATACGCAGTATTTT. It translates to CASSLGWDRSTDTQYF.

The chain has TRBV7-9 and TRBJ2-3, with 9 bases aligning to TRBD2. The germline V gene encodes CDR1 SEHNR and CDR2 FQNEAQ (reference sequence). J was trimmed by 4 bases and V by 5 bases; bases with no gene match: 10. This CDR3 spans 16 amino acids. The chain's CDR3 is CASSHRTSDFADTQYF. The DNA of the CDR3 is TGTGCCAGCAGCCACCGGACTAGCGATTTCGCAGATACGCAGTATTTT.

V is TRBV27 and J is TRBJ2-5; TRBD2 agrees at 8 bases. The CDR3 runs 13 residues. Looked up from germline, CDR1 is MNHEY and CDR2 is SMNVEV (reference sequence). V was pared by 8 bases and J by 5 bases, with 7 bases of the junction left unmatched. CDR3 region: CASGSLAVETQYF. The CDR3 nucleotides read TGTGCCAGCGGATCACTAGCGGTGGAGACCCAGTACTTC.

This chain uses TRBV4-1 with TRBJ1-1; 8 positions agree with TRBD1. The CDR3 has 15 amino acids. V shed 0 bases, J shed 1 base, and the junction held 1 base outside the gene matches. CDR1 MGHRA and CDR2 YSYEKL come from the germline V gene. The CDR3 DNA follows: TGCGCCAGCAGCCAAGAAGGGACAGGGAACACTGAAGCTTTCTTT. Its protein is CASSQEGTGNTEAFF.

The gene calls are TRBV29-1 and TRBJ2-7; 8 bases match TRBD2. V was pared by 5 bases and J by 5 bases, with 14 bases of the junction left unmatched. This CDR3 spans 15 amino acids. CDR1 is SQVTM, CDR2 ANQGSEA, per germline. The CDR3 is CSVRDSGILNHEQYF. The DNA for the CDR3 is TGCAGCGTTCGAGATAGCGGGATCTTAAACCACGAGCAGTACTTC.

The chain recombines TRBV19 with TRBJ1-1, with D unclear. V shed 3 bases and J shed 1 base, with 6 bases lying between them. The germline V gene encodes CDR1 LNHDA and CDR2 SQIVND (reference sequence). The CDR3 is 13 residues long. CDR3 loop: CASSMGANTEAFF. The CDR3 DNA follows: TGTGCCAGTAGTATGGGAGCGAACACTGAAGCTTTCTTT.